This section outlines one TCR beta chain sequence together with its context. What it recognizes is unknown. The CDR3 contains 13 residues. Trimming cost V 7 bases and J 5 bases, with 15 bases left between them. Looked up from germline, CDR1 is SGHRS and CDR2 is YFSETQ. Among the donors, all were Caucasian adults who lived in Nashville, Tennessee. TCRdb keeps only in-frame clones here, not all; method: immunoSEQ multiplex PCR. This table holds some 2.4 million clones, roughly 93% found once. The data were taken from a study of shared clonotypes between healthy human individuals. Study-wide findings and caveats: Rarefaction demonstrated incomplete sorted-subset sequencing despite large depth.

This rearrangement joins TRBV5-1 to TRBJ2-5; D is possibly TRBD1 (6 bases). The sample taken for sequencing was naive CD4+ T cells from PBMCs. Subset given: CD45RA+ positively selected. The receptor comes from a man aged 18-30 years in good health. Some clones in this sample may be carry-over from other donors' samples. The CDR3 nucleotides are TGCGCCAGCCGCTCGGGGCAGGGGGAGACCCAGTACTTC. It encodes CASRSGQGETQYF.